Each of the 5 T cell receptor beta chains below was sequenced from the same sample in a study of blood T cell repertoires in COVID-19. TCRdb's copy holds only in-frame clones and misses some; the assay was immunoSEQ multiplex PCR. The table lists about 440,000 clones, roughly 87% of them singletons, with around 0.6% in the top ten. The specimen was PBMCs or T cells enriched from blood (not recorded which). The source is a man younger than 35 who had recovered from COVID-19.

The rearrangement links TRBV27 to TRBJ1-2; perhaps TRBD1 as D (5 bases). The CDR3 spans 14 residues. Trimming cost V 7 bases and J 6 bases, with 18 bases left between them. Germline loops: CDR1 MNHEY, CDR2 SMNVEV (reference sequence). The chain's CDR3 is CASTFRWGENGYTF. DNA of the CDR3: TGTGCCAGCACCTTTCGGTGGGGGGAGAATGGCTACACCTTC.

The rearrangement joins TRBV6-5 to TRBJ2-2, with D possibly being TRBD1 (5 bases). The CDR3 covers 14 residues. The ends were cut back, 7 bases at V and 0 bases at J, with 9 bases in the middle. Germline CDR1 is MNHEY and CDR2 is SVGAGI. CDR3 amino acids: CASTVTANTGELFF. CDR3 bases: TGTGCCAGCACGGTGACAGCGAACACCGGGGAGCTGTTTTTT.

The V call is TRBV6-5, the J call TRBJ2-1; weak D call: TRBD2 (5 bases). Trimming removed 8 bases from V and 7 bases from J, with 9 bases in between. CDR3 length: 11 residues. Germline CDR1 is MNHEY and CDR2 is SVGAGI. The CDR3, as DNA: TGTGCCAGCGGGAGTTGGAATGAGCAGTTCTTC. Translated, it gives CASGSWNEQFF.

Remarks on this clone: The same CDR3 is also encoded by other DNA sequences in this sample. The V call is TRBV18, the J call TRBJ1-3; D is perhaps TRBD1 (5 bases). This CDR3 region has 15 residues. Germline CDR1 and CDR2: KGHSH and LQKENI. Trimming left V 5 bases short and J 0 bases short, with 11 bases between. The CDR3 region is CASSETGDSGNTIYF. Here the CDR3 DNA reads TGTGCCAGCTCAGAGACGGGGGACTCTGGAAACACCATATATTTT. The whole variable domain, remainder taken from reference TRBV18 and TRBJ1-3, is NAGVMQNPRHLVRRRGQEARLRCSPMKGHSHVYWYRQLPEEGLKFMVYLQKENIIDESGMPKERFSAEFPKEGPSILRIQQVVRGDSAAYFCASSETGDSGNTIYFGEGSWLTVV.

V and J are TRBV7-2 and TRBJ1-2; a possible D gene is TRBD1 (6 bases). Looked up from germline, CDR1 is SGHTA and CDR2 is FQGNSA. There are 15 residues in the CDR3. V was trimmed by 8 bases and J by 5 bases, leaving 21 bases between them. DNA of the CDR3: TGTGCCAGCGCTCTAGGGGGGGGAAGTGTGTATGGCTACACCTTC. This gives the protein CASALGGGSVYGYTF.